The 9 T cell receptor beta chains in this list originate from one sample, sequenced in a study of beta chain features in type 1 diabetes. Findings of the study overall: In all four CD4+ subsets, TCRB CDR3 length was significantly, moderately reduced in type 1 diabetes.

Reverse transcribing all isolated RNA meant expressed TCRB transcripts were sequenced. Some clones are missing from TCRdb's copy, which holds only in-frame ones; the method was immunoSEQ multiplex PCR. The repertoire has approximately 150,000 clones, more than 60% of them found once; the top ten carry about 0.1%. Their antigen targets remain unknown. Sequencing input: naive CD4+ T cells from blood. The receptors come from a man aged 25-40 years with type 1 diabetes.

This rearrangement joins TRBV28 to TRBJ2-5; D is perhaps TRBD1 (6 bases). CDR1 and CDR2 (germline): MDHEN, SYDVKM. This CDR3 spans 17 amino acids. Deletions cut 7 bases from V and 5 bases from J, with 26 bases between. CDR3 sequence: CASTAFRGQSNSETQYF. CDR3 coding DNA: TGTGCCAGCACTGCTTTCCGAGGACAGTCAAATAGTGAGACCCAGTACTTC.

The genes are TRBV14 and TRBJ2-5; D not certain. The CDR3 consists of 15 residues. Germline V gene sequence: CDR1 SGHDN, CDR2 FVKESK. Trimming stripped 1 base from V and 4 bases from J, with 13 bases between. Written as DNA, the CDR3 is TGTGCCAGCAGCCAAGGAGGTTGGGTCCGAGAGACCCAGTACTTC. The encoded protein is CASSQGGWVRETQYF.

The table lists this clone with a few counts. This rearrangement joins TRBV13 to TRBJ2-5, with 9 nucleotides matching TRBD2. CDR3 length: 15 residues. The germline V gene encodes CDR1 PRHDT and CDR2 FYEKMQ (reference sequence). V dropped 4 bases and J dropped 5; count of bases not matched to a gene: 8. The CDR3 protein is CASSSGLARGETQYF. For the CDR3, the DNA is TGTGCCAGCAGCTCGGGACTAGCCAGAGGGGAGACCCAGTACTTC. The whole variable domain, filled in from reference TRBV13 and TRBJ2-5, reads AAGVIQSPRHLIKEKRETATLKCYPIPRHDTVYWYQQGPGQDPQFLISFYEKMQSDKGSIPDRFSAQQFSDYHSELNMSSLELGDSALYFCASSSGLARGETQYFGPGTRLLVL.

The chain recombines TRBV29-1 with TRBJ2-2, with TRBD1 identical over 7 bases. V shed 5 bases and J 2 bases; nucleotides not matched to a gene: 5. The CDR3 extends over 14 amino acids. Per the germline V gene, CDR1 is SQVTM and CDR2 is ANQGSEA. This CDR3 is CSVYGTDNTGELFF. The CDR3 DNA sequence: TGCAGCGTTTATGGGACAGACAACACCGGGGAGCTGTTTTTT.

The gene calls are TRBV23-1 and TRBJ2-2; 7 nucleotides line up with TRBD1. TRBV23-1 is marked as an open reading frame, function uncertain. The CDR3 covers 14 residues. With 10 bases clipped from V and 2 bases from J, the junction kept 7 bases outside the gene matches. The CDR3 here is CATSRTGNTGELFF. CDR3 coding DNA: TGCGCCACCTCCCGGACAGGCAACACCGGGGAGCTGTTTTTT.

The chain couples TRBV7-2 to TRBJ2-7; D call uncertain. The CDR3 sequence is 13 residues long. CDR1 is SGHTA, CDR2 FQGNSA, per germline. Trimming took off 6 bases at V and 6 bases at J, with 15 bases between the two ends. DNA for the CDR3: TGTGCCAGCAGGGTGGGGTGGTCGGGCGAGCAGTACTTC. Residues: CASRVGWSGEQYF.

Only a few counts were recorded for this clone. The gene calls are TRBV9 and TRBJ2-7; 7 bases align to TRBD1. The CDR3 length is 14 residues. Germline lookup yields CDR1 SGDLS and CDR2 YYNGEE. The junction had 3 bases not matched to a gene; V was cut back by 3 bases and J by 0 bases. The CDR3 DNA reads TGTGCCAGCAGCGCGACAGGGCCCTCCTACGAGCAGTACTTC. Translation: CASSATGPSYEQYF.

The sample holds one count of this clone. The chain recombines TRBV9 with TRBJ2-3; D ambiguous. Germline loops: CDR1 SGDLS, CDR2 YYNGEE. The CDR3 spans 13 residues. The ends were cut back, 0 bases at V and 2 bases at J, with 4 bases in the middle. The CDR3 coding sequence is TGTGCCAGCAGCGTAGCCCCCACAGATACGCAGTATTTT. Translating gives CASSVAPTDTQYF.

This chain links TRBV5-4 with TRBJ1-2; D is undetermined. V lost 3 bases and J lost 5, with 14 bases in between. CDR1 and CDR2 from the germline V gene are SGHNT and YYREEE (reference sequence). CDR3 length equals 14 residues. CDR3 nucleotides: TGTGCCAGCAGCTCGACTCGGGCAGCTTATGGCTACACCTTC. This sequence encodes CASSSTRAAYGYTF.